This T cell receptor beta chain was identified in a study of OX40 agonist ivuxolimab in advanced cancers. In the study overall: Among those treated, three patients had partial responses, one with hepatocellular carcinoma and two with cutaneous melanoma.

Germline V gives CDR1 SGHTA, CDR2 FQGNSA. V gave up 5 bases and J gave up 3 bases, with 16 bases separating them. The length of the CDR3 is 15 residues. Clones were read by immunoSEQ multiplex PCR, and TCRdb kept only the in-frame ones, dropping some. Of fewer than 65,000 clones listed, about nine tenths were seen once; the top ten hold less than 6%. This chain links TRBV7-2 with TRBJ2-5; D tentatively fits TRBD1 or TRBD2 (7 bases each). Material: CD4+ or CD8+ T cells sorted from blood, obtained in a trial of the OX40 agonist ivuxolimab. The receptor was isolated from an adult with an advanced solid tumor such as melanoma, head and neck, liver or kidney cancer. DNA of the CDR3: TGTGCCAGCAGCCCGAGGCAGGGGGGGGAAGAGACCCAGTACTTC. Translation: CASSPRQGGEETQYF.